One and the same sample provided the 14 T cell receptor beta chains below, sequenced in a study of shared clonotypes between healthy human individuals. Clones were read by immunoSEQ multiplex PCR, and TCRdb kept only the in-frame ones, dropping some. The data show around 370,000 clones, with about 96% seen just once and 0.32% held by the top ten. The sample taken for sequencing was memory CD8+ T cells sorted from blood. Subset denoted: CD45RO+ cells pooled with CCR7-negative TemRA cells. Every receptor here comes from a man aged 25-45 years in good health.

The V gene is TRBV9, the J gene TRBJ2-3; D remains unclear. The V gene lost 3 bases and the J gene lost 2 bases, with 4 bases spanning the gap. Per germline, CDR1 SGDLS and CDR2 YYNGEE. This CDR3 has 12 residues. This CDR3 reads CASSALTDTQYF. Here the CDR3 DNA reads TGTGCCAGCAGCGCCCTCACAGATACGCAGTATTTT.

V and J are TRBV4-1 and TRBJ2-7; TRBD1 aligns across 12 bases. V lost 3 bases to trimming and J lost 4 bases; unmatched junction nucleotides: 7. The CDR3 totals 16 residues. Germline V gene lookup returns CDR1 MGHRA and CDR2 YSYEKL. CDR3 in DNA: TGCGCCAGCAGCCATAGCCCGGGACAGGGGGCATACGAGCAGTACTTC. It encodes CASSHSPGQGAYEQYF.

The genes are TRBV4-1 and TRBJ2-7; 8 bases align to TRBD2. Germline V lookup: CDR1 MGHRA, CDR2 YSYEKL. CDR3 length equals 18 residues. J was trimmed by 7 bases and V by 0 bases; bases with no gene match: 17. This chain's CDR3 is CASSQDKVLRAGVWEQYF. The CDR3, as DNA: TGCGCCAGCAGCCAAGATAAGGTCTTGCGAGCGGGAGTATGGGAGCAGTACTTC.

This rearrangement joins TRBV28 to TRBJ1-5, with D possibly being TRBD1 (5 bases). V was shortened by 9 bases and J by 0 bases, with 15 bases between the two germline ends. The germline gives CDR1 MDHEN, CDR2 SYDVKM. The CDR3 loop spans 15 amino acids. The CDR3, as DNA: TGTGCCAGTAAGGTGGGACCATATAGCAATCAGCCCCAGCATTTT. Translating it yields CASKVGPYSNQPQHF.

The V gene is TRBV7-2, the J gene TRBJ2-5, with D unresolved. Between the trimmed V and J ends, which lost 2 bases and 9 bases, there was a span of 19 bases. Germline CDR1 and CDR2: SGHTA and FQGNSA. CDR3 length: 15 amino acids. CDR3 sequence reads: CASSLLFLAILPQYF. The CDR3 coding sequence is TGTGCCAGCAGCTTATTGTTTTTAGCCATCCTGCCCCAGTACTTC.

The chain uses TRBV7-8 and TRBJ2-7; 10 bases align to TRBD2. The CDR3 covers 15 residues. V shed 1 base and J 3 bases; nucleotides not matched to a gene: 3. The germline V gene has CDR1 SGHVS and CDR2 FQNEAQ. The CDR3 DNA sequence: TGTGCCAGCAGCTTAGAGCCTAGCGGGAGCTACGAGCAGTACTTC. It is translated as CASSLEPSGSYEQYF. Full variable domain (remainder filled in from reference TRBV7-8 and TRBJ2-7): GAGVSQSPRYKVAKRGQDVALRCDPISGHVSLFWYQQALGQGPEFLTYFQNEAQLDKSGLPSDRFFAERPEGSVSTLKIQRTQQEDSAVYLCASSLEPSGSYEQYFGPGTRLTVT.

The chain carries TRBV29-1 and TRBJ2-5; 8 positions match TRBD1. V trimming: 1 base; J trimming: 6 bases; junction bases outside the gene matches: 7. The CDR3 has 14 amino acids. Looked up from germline, CDR1 is SQVTM and CDR2 is ANQGSEA. The DNA for the CDR3 is TGCAGCGTTGAAGTCCAGGGGGCCGGAAAGACCCAGTACTTC. It specifies CSVEVQGAGKTQYF.

The chain joins TRBV5-1 to TRBJ2-2; TRBD2 aligns across 11 bases. From germline, CDR1 is SGHRS and CDR2 YFSETQ. CDR3 length equals 18 residues. V lost 4 bases, J lost 6 bases, and 14 bases stayed unmatched. Here the CDR3 DNA reads TGCGCCAGCAGCCTGACCGGGACTAGCGGAGGGAGCTCCGGGGAGCTGTTTTTT. It codes for CASSLTGTSGGSSGELFF.

This chain connects TRBV5-6 to TRBJ2-5; D not resolved. Deletions cut 7 bases from V and 4 bases from J, with 8 bases between. CDR1 and CDR2 from the germline V gene are SGHDT and YYEEEE. This CDR3 has 11 amino acids. The CDR3, as DNA: TGTGCCAGCCATTCTTTAGAGACCCAGTACTTC. Amino acid sequence: CASHSLETQYF.

The V call is TRBV28, the J call TRBJ2-1; D might be TRBD2 (5 bases). V was trimmed by 4 bases and J by 0 bases, leaving 16 bases between them. CDR1 is MDHEN, CDR2 SYDVKM, per germline. The CDR3 covers 17 residues. The CDR3 region has the DNA TGTGCCAGCAGTTGGGGAACCGGACTTAGCTCCTACAATGAGCAGTTCTTC. It specifies CASSWGTGLSSYNEQFF.

This chain links TRBV27 with TRBJ1-3, with D perhaps matching TRBD1 (5 bases). The CDR3 length is 16 residues. V was pared by 3 bases and J by 0 bases, with 12 bases between. Germline CDR1 MNHEY, CDR2 SMNVEV (reference sequence). The CDR3 nucleotides are TGTGCCAGCAGTTTGGACACCCCGAGCTCTGGAAACACCATATATTTT. Translation gives CASSLDTPSSGNTIYF.

The rearrangement joins TRBV4-2 to TRBJ2-1, with TRBD2 matching 11 bases. From germline, CDR1 is LGHNA and CDR2 YNFKEQ. This CDR3 is 16 amino acids long. V was clipped by 1 base and J by 4 bases; unmatched bases: 3. This chain's CDR3 is CASSQASSGRYNEQFF. The CDR3 nucleotides are TGTGCCAGCAGCCAAGCCTCTAGCGGGAGGTACAATGAGCAGTTCTTC.

The J gene is TRBJ2-7, the V gene TRBV6-1; 12 nucleotides agree with TRBD1. The J segment lost 2 bases and the V segment lost 3 bases, leaving 2 bases of the junction unmatched. This CDR3 spans 15 amino acids. CDR1 is MNHNS and CDR2 is SASEGT in the germline V gene. Here the CDR3 reads CASSEGQGAPYEQYF. As DNA, the CDR3 is TGTGCCAGCAGTGAGGGACAGGGGGCTCCCTACGAGCAGTACTTC.

The V gene is TRBV28, the J gene TRBJ1-4; unclear D gene. V shed 5 bases and J shed 8 bases, with 15 bases lying between them. Germline CDR1 and CDR2: MDHEN and SYDVKM. There are 14 residues in the CDR3. CDR3 nucleotide sequence: TGTGCCAGCAGTCAGCCACCGGTGGGAGAAAAACTGTTTTTT. Protein: CASSQPPVGEKLFF.